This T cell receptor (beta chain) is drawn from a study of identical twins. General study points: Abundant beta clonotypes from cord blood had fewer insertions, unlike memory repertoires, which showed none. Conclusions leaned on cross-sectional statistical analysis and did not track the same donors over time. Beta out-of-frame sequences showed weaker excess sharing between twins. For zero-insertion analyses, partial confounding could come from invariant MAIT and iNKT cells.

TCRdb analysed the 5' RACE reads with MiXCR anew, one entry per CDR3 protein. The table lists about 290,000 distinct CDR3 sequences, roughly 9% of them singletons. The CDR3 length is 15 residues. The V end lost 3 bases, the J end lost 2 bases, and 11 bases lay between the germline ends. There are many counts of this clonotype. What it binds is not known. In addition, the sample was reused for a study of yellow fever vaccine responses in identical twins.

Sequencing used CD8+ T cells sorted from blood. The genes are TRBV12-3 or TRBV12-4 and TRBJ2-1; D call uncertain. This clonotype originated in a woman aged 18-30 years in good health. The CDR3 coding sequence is TGTGCCAGCAGTTTTGGTCTCACTCCCTACAATGAGCAGTTCTTC. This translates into CASSFGLTPYNEQFF.